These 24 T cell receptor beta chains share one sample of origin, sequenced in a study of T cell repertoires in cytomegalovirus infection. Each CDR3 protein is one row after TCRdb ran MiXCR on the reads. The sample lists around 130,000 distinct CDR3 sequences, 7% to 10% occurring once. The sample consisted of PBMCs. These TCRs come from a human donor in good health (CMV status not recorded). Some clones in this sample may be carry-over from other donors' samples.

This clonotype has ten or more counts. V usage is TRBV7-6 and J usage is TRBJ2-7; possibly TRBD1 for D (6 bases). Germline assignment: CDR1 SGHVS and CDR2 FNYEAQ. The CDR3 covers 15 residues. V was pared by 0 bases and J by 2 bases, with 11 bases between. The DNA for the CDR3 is TGTGCCAGCAGCTTAGCAGCAGGGGCCCCCTACGAGCAGTACTTC. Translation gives CASSLAAGAPYEQYF.

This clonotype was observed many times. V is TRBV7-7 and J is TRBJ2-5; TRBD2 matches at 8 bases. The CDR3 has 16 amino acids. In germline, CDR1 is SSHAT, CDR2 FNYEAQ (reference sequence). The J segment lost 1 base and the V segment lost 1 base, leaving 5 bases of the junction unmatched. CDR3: CASSLGEGLVQETQYF. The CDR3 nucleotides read TGTGCCAGCAGCTTAGGGGAGGGACTAGTCCAAGAGACCCAGTACTTC.

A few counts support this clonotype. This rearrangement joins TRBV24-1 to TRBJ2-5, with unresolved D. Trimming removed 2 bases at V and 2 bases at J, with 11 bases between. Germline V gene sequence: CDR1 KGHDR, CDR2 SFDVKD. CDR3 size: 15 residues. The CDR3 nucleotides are TGTGCCACCAGTGATTCTCGACGATCTCAAGAGACCCAGTACTTC. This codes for CATSDSRRSQETQYF.

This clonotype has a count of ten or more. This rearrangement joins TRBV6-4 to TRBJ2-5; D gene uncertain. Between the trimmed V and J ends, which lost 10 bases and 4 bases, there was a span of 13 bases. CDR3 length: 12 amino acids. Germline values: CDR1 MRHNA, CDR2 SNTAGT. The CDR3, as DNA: TGTGCCATGGAGCTCGGCGGAGAGACCCAGTACTTC. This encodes CAMELGGETQYF.

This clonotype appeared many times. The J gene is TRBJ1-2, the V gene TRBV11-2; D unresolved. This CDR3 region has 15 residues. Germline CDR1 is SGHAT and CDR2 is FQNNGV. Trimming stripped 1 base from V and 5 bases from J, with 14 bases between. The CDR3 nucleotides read TGTGCCAGCAGCTTAGGCGGCAGCCACTTATATGGCTACACCTTC. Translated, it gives CASSLGGSHLYGYTF.

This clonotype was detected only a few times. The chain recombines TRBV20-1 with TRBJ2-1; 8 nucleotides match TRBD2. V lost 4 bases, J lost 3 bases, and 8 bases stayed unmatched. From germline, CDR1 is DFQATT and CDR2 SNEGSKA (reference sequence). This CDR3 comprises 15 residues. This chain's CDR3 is CSATPGLVVYNEQFF. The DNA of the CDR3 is TGCAGTGCTACCCCGGGACTAGTCGTCTACAATGAGCAGTTCTTC.

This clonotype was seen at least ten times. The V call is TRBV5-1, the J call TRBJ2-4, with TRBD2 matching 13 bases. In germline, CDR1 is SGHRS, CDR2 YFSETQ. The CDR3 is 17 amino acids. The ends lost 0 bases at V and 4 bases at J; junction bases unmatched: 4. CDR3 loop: CASSLDPGLAGKNIQYF. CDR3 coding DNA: TGCGCCAGCAGCTTGGATCCGGGACTAGCGGGGAAAAACATTCAGTACTTC.

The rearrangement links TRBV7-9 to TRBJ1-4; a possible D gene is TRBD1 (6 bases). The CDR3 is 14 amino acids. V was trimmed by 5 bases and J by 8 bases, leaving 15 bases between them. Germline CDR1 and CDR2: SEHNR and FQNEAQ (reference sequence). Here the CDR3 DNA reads TGTGCCAGCAGCCACAGGGACCCCTTCGAAAAACTGTTTTTT. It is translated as CASSHRDPFEKLFF. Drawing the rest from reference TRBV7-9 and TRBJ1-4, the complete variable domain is DTGVSQNPRHKITKRGQNVTFRCDPISEHNRLYWYRQTLGQGPEFLTYFQNEAQLEKSRLLSDRFSAERPKGSFSTLEIQRTEQGDSAMYLCASSHRDPFEKLFFGSGTQLSVL.

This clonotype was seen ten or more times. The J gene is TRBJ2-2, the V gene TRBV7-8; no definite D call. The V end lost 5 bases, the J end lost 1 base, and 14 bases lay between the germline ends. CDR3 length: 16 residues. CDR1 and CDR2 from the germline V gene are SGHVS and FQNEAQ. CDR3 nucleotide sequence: TGTGCCAGCAGCCCCGCGTTCGGCAGGAACACCGGGGAGCTGTTTTTT. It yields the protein CASSPAFGRNTGELFF.

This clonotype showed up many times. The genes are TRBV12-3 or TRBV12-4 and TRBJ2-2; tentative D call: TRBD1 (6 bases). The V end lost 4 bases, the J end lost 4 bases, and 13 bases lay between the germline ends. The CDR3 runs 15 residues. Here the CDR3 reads CASSSTGLGTGELFF. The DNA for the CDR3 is TGTGCCAGCAGTTCTACAGGGTTGGGCACCGGGGAGCTGTTTTTT.

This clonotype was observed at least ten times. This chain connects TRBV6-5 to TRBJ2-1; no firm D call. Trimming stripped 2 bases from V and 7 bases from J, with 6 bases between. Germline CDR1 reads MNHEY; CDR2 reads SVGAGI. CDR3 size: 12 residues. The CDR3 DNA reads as TGTGCCAGCAGTTACGACGAGAATGAGCAGTTCTTC. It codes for CASSYDENEQFF.

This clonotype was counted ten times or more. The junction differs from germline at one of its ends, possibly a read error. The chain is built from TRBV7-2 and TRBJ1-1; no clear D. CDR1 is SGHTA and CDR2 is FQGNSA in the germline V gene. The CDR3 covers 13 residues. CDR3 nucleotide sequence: TGTGCCAGCAGGTTAGACGCGGGAGCTGAAGCTTTCTTT. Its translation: CASRLDAGAEAFF.

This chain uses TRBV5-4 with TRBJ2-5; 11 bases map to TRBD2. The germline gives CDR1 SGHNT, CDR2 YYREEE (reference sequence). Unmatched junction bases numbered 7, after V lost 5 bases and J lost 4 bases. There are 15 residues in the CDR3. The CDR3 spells CASSRTGTSGETQYF. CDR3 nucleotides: TGTGCCAGCAGTCGTACCGGGACTAGCGGAGAGACCCAGTACTTC.

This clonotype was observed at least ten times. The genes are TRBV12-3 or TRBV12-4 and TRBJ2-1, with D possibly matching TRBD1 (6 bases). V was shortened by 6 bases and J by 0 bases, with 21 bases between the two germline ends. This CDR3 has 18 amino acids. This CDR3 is CASRPSTGGSSSYNEQFF. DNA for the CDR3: TGTGCCAGCAGACCATCGACAGGTGGCTCTAGCTCCTACAATGAGCAGTTCTTC.

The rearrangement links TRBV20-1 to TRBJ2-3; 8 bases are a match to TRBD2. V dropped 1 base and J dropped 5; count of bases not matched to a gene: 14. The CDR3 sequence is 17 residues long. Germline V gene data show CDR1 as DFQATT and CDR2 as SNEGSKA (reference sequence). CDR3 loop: CSARVYPASGGKDTQYF. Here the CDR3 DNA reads TGCAGTGCTAGAGTTTATCCGGCCAGCGGGGGAAAAGATACGCAGTATTTT.

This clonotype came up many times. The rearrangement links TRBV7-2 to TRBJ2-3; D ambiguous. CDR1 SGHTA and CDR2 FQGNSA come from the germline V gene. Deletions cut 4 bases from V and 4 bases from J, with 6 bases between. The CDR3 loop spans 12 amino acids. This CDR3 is CASSSDPDTQYF. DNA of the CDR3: TGTGCCAGCAGCTCTGACCCAGATACGCAGTATTTT.

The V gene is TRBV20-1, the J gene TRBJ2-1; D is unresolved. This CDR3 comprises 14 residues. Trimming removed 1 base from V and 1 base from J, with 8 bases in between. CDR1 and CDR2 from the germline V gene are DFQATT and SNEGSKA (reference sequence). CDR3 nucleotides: TGCAGTGCTAGAGTTTGGCGGTCCTACAATGAGCAGTTCTTC. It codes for CSARVWRSYNEQFF.

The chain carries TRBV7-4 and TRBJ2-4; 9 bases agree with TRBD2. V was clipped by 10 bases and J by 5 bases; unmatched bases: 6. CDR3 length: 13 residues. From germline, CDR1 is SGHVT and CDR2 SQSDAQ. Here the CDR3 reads CATAASGENIQYF. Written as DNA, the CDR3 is TGTGCCACAGCGGCTAGCGGGGAAAACATTCAGTACTTC.

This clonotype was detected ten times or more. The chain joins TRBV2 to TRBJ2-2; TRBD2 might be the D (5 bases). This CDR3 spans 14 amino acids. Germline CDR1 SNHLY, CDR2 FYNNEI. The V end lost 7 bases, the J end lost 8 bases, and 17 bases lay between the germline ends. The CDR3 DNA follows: TGTGCCAGCAAACCGAACGGGGAGTTGGGGGAGCTGTTTTTT. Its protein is CASKPNGELGELFF.

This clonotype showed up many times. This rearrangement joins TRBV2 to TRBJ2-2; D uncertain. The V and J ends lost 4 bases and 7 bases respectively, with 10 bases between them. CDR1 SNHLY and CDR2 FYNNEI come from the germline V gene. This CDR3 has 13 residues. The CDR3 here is CASSGTIFGELFF. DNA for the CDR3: TGTGCCAGCAGTGGGACGATTTTCGGGGAGCTGTTTTTT.

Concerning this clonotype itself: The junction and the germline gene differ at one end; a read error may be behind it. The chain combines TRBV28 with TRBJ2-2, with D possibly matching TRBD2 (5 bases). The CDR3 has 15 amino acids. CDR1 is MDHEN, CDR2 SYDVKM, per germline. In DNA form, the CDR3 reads TGTGCCAGCAGCCGAACGGACGAGAGGACCGGGGTGCTGTTTTTT. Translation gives CASSRTDERTGVLFF.

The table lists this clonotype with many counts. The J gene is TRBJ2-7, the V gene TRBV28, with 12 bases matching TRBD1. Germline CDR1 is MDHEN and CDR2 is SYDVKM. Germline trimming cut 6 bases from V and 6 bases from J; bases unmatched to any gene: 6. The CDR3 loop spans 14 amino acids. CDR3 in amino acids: CASRTGTGGFEQYF. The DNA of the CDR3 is TGTGCCAGCAGAACCGGGACAGGGGGCTTCGAGCAGTACTTC.

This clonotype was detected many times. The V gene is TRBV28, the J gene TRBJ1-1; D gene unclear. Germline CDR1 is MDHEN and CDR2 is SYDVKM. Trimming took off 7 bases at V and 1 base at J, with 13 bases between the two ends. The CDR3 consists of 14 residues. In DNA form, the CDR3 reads TGTGCCAGCACCCCGAGCACCTCGAACACTGAAGCTTTCTTT. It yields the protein CASTPSTSNTEAFF.

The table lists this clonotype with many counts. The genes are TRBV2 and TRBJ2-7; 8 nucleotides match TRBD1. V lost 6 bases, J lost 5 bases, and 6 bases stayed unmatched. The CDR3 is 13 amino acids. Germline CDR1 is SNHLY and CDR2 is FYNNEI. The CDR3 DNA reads TGTGCCAGCAGCGGACAGGGTTTGAACGAGCAGTACTTC. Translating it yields CASSGQGLNEQYF.